This T cell receptor beta chain was captured by sequencing in a study of blood T cell repertoires in COVID-19 (dated by TCRdb to 2018 to 2021). Some background on the complete study: The collaborator samples originated in the United States, Italy and Spain and spanned the acute and convalescent phases of COVID-19. The material from the prospective study consisted of cDNA or gDNA derived from T cells, B-cell-depleted T cells, or PBMCs. Subjects who had been exposed to COVID-19, were actively infected with it, or had recovered from it provided the deeply sampled blood TCRbeta repertoires that made up the dataset. A freely available public database, intended as a resource for researchers studying the immune response to SARS-CoV-2, is where the repertoires were released. Samples came from the ongoing ImmuneRACE study (first 160 participants) plus 1,254 subjects from 6 global collaborators. A de-identified subject ID, COVID-19 status, age in years and sex were almost always included in the sample metadata. Where available, HLA class I and class II types were taken from metadata supplied by the sample provider and were not determined by assay-based typing. Points the paper makes about the study in general: The amount of clinical and demographic metadata varied by source and participant and was provided uncurated.

Collaborating institutions collected whole blood in K2EDTA tubes following their own protocols. For TCRbeta analysis, collaborators shipped samples as frozen whole blood, isolated PBMCs, or DNA extracted from either of those sample types. The immunoSEQ Assay, a bias-controlled multiplex PCR, was used to amplify TCRbeta CDR3 regions from genomic DNA. The paper's processing steps were these. The number of nucleated cells in each sample was estimated by amplification of reference gene primers within the assay. Sequence reads were collapsed and filtered to measure the absolute abundance of every unique TCRbeta CDR3 rearrangement. For each sample, productive Simpson clonality was calculated as the square root of Simpson's diversity index across productive rearrangements. Here the immuneACCESS table is served through TCRdb, limited to in-frame sequences with V and J called. Missing clones are a known gap in these copies; in checked studies unresolved V genes cover under half, and the rest lacks a known reason. V and J calls and clone size are given by that table; D and trimming were obtained from the DNA. This sample gives about 140,000 clones in total; around nine tenths of them show up just once. In total, the top ten clones hold over 9.5% of the sample.

From the cysteine through the phenylalanine, the CDR3 covers 17 amino acids. Kept here is only the CDR3 DNA, which spans 51 bases and is read in frame from base 1. For this clone: Its antigen remains undetermined. No base quality information exists; no much larger clone differs at one position.

This chain is built from TRBV21-1 and TRBJ2-7; TRBD2, as called in the table, went unchecked against the DNA. TRBV21-1 is listed as a pseudogene. The sequence derives from a man aged 50 or older with active or convalescent COVID-19. The sequenced material came from peripheral blood. In nucleotide form, the sequence is TGTGCCAGCAGCAACATGGGTCGGGGACTAATCTCCTACGAGCAGTACTTC. Its product reads: CASSNMGRGLISYEQYF.